This T cell receptor beta chain was recovered during a study of T cell repertoires in cytomegalovirus infection. This clonotype was found many times. Antigen: not known. This CDR3 spans 14 amino acids. V lost 5 bases and J 1 base, leaving 8 bases between the germline ends. From germline, CDR1 is SGHVS and CDR2 FQNEAQ. Overall study findings and caveats: There were HLA-C-restricted CMV-specific TCR beta clonotypes dominating the ex vivo response.

Each CDR3 protein is one row after TCRdb ran MiXCR on the reads. The sample has tens of thousands of distinct CDR3 sequences, 4% seen once. Material: PBMCs. The V call is TRBV7-8, the J call TRBJ2-2; D unresolved. This receptor was taken from a human donor in good health (CMV status not recorded). Some clones in this sample may be carry-over from other donors' samples. As DNA, the CDR3 is TGTGCCAGCAGCCCGCTGGTGAACACCGGGGAGCTGTTTTTT. It translates to CASSPLVNTGELFF.